Listed here are 31 T cell receptor beta chains from one sample, sequenced in a study of T cells expressing NK-cell markers. Reanalyzing the 5' RACE reads, TCRdb keeps one entry per CDR3 protein, without DNA. This sample's table has about 460,000 distinct CDR3 sequences. Sample: blood T cells: a sorted CD56 or NKG2C T cell subset, CD4+ or CD8+ T cells, or bulk PBMC T cells (not recorded which). The source is a woman aged 50 to 65 in good health.

J is TRBJ2-7 and V is TRBV12-3 or TRBV12-4; TCRdb's D gene call, TRBD1, goes unchecked for lack of DNA. The CDR3 covers 16 residues. The CDR3: CASSLDPPGVVYEQYF.

V gene TRBV6-6 combines with J gene TRBJ2-3; the TCRdb call, TRBD2, lacks DNA for checking. Germline CDR1 is MNHNY and CDR2 is SVGAGI (reference sequence). The CDR3 runs to 15 residues. The CDR3 is CASSPAGGWTDTQYF.

The V and J genes are TRBV20-1 and TRBJ1-2; no DNA is available, so the TRBD1 call from TCRdb remains unchecked. In germline, CDR1 is DFQATT, CDR2 SNEGSKA (reference sequence). The CDR3 is made up of 14 amino acids. The CDR3 loop is CSAMIPGQGEGYTF.

This sequence joins TRBV2 and TRBJ2-1. The CDR3 sequence is 15 residues long. Germline V lookup: CDR1 SNHLY, CDR2 FYNNEI. The CDR3 loop reads CASSGGRKLYNEQFF.

The V gene is TRBV4-1, the J gene TRBJ2-1; TCRdb designates TRBD2, a call that cannot be tested without DNA. CDR1 is MGHRA, CDR2 YSYEKL, per germline. The CDR3 sequence is 16 residues long. This CDR3 is CASRPSGRATYNEQFF.

This CDR3 reads CASSLGGLWAVKTQYF. V is TRBV11-2 and J is TRBJ2-5; with no DNA, the TCRdb D assignment of TRBD2 cannot be verified. Germline V CDR1 and CDR2: SGHAT, FQNNGV. The CDR3 spans 16 residues.

The J gene is TRBJ2-1, the V gene TRBV7-8. CDR1 SGHVS and CDR2 FQNEAQ come from the germline V gene. CDR3 length: 12 residues. The CDR3 sequence: CASSSQVGEQFF.

The J gene is TRBJ2-7, the V gene TRBV5-1; TCRdb reports TRBD1, a call that lacks DNA to check it against. Germline CDR1 and CDR2: SGHRS and YFSETQ. This CDR3 contains 13 residues. CDR3 protein: CASSPLFPTEQYF.

This chain links TRBV5-1 with TRBJ2-1; TCRdb outputs TRBD2, but without DNA this stays unchecked. The germline CDR1 and CDR2 sequences are SGHRS and YFSETQ. This CDR3 has 16 amino acids. The chain's CDR3 is CASSWTGTSGYNEQFF.

V gene TRBV14 combines with J gene TRBJ1-4; the TCRdb call, TRBD1, lacks DNA for checking. This CDR3 comprises 18 residues. Germline V gene lookup returns CDR1 SGHDN and CDR2 FVKESK. The CDR3 protein is CASSQGARDRGPGEKLFF.

This chain joins TRBV10-3 and TRBJ2-7; TCRdb's D call, TRBD2, is unchecked because there is no DNA. The CDR3 consists of 15 residues. Germline CDR1 is ENHRY and CDR2 is SYGVKD. CDR3 amino acids: CAISPGLAGAYEQYF.

The chain recombines TRBV29-1 with TRBJ1-6; as DNA is missing, the TRBD1 call by TCRdb cannot be tested. The germline V gene encodes CDR1 SQVTM and CDR2 ANQGSEA. The CDR3 spans 13 residues. The CDR3 sequence: CSVSTGGFSPLHF.

J is TRBJ2-1 and V is TRBV12-3 or TRBV12-4; TCRdb proposes TRBD2, but this gene call is untestable without DNA. This CDR3 spans 14 amino acids. The CDR3 sequence is CASSSLGLAGVQFF.

The chain carries TRBV12-3 or TRBV12-4 and TRBJ2-1; with no DNA, the TCRdb D assignment of TRBD2 cannot be verified. CDR3 length: 14 amino acids. The CDR3 loop reads CASSFSASLNEQFF.

This chain joins TRBV4-1 and TRBJ2-3; there is no DNA to check the TCRdb D call of TRBD1. This CDR3 has 15 amino acids. Germline V lookup: CDR1 MGHRA, CDR2 YSYEKL. This CDR3 is CASRDGQGSTDTQYF.

The rearrangement links TRBV3-1 to TRBJ2-2; TCRdb calls TRBD1, which cannot be checked without DNA. The germline V gene encodes CDR1 LGHDT and CDR2 YNNKEL (reference sequence). The CDR3 totals 14 residues. CDR3 residues: CASSPWRGLGELFF.

The rearrangement links TRBV20-1 to TRBJ2-7; TCRdb picks TRBD2, but there is no DNA to check that call. Per the germline V gene, CDR1 is DFQATT and CDR2 is SNEGSKA (reference sequence). The CDR3 runs 15 residues. The CDR3 loop is CSARVILAGAHEQYF.

The V call is TRBV6-1, the J call TRBJ1-5. There are 13 residues in the CDR3. From germline, CDR1 is MNHNS and CDR2 SASEGT. The CDR3 protein is CASSETGKQPQHF.

The CDR3 loop is CASSLLGSNQPQHF. The chain carries TRBV5-8 and TRBJ1-5. Looked up from germline, CDR1 is SGHTS and CDR2 is YDEGEE. There are 14 residues in the CDR3.

This chain joins TRBV15 and TRBJ2-2; TCRdb picks TRBD2, but there is no DNA to check that call. Germline V gene data show CDR1 as LNHNV and CDR2 as YYDKDF (reference sequence). CDR3 size: 17 residues. The CDR3 here is CATSREVAGGDTGELFF.

This chain connects TRBV10-3 to TRBJ2-3; TCRdb's D call, TRBD2, is unchecked because there is no DNA. Per germline, CDR1 ENHRY and CDR2 SYGVKD. CDR3 length equals 16 residues. CDR3 sequence: CAISTPGLAGLDTQYF.

The CDR3 region is CASSQNPADTYEQYF. The rearrangement joins TRBV4-1 to TRBJ2-7; the TRBD1 assignment by TCRdb is unverifiable without DNA. The CDR3 covers 15 residues. CDR1 and CDR2 (germline): MGHRA, YSYEKL.

This chain links TRBV29-1 with TRBJ2-1; TCRdb reports TRBD2, a call that lacks DNA to check it against. CDR1 is SQVTM and CDR2 is ANQGSEA in the germline V gene. The CDR3 extends over 15 amino acids. CDR3 protein: CSVEGLTGGPSEQFF.

The chain combines TRBV5-1 with TRBJ1-1; TCRdb outputs TRBD1, but without DNA this stays unchecked. Germline-derived CDR1 and CDR2 are SGHRS and YFSETQ. The CDR3 consists of 15 residues. The CDR3 protein is CASSFRTEPNTEAFF.

This chain links TRBV10-3 with TRBJ2-7; lacking DNA, the TRBD1 call made by TCRdb goes unchecked. This CDR3 region has 16 residues. CDR1 is ENHRY and CDR2 is SYGVKD in the germline V gene. The CDR3 sequence is CAISESKAGASYEQYF.

The genes are TRBV12-3 or TRBV12-4 and TRBJ1-5; TCRdb calls TRBD1, which cannot be checked without DNA. This CDR3 comprises 15 residues. Here the CDR3 reads CASSLRQLSNQPQHF.

The chain employs TRBV20-1 and TRBJ2-3. The CDR3 runs to 14 residues. From germline, CDR1 is DFQATT and CDR2 SNEGSKA (reference sequence). CDR3 region: CSARPGAGTDTQYF.

The V and J genes are TRBV12-3 or TRBV12-4 and TRBJ1-1; as DNA is missing, the TRBD1 call by TCRdb cannot be tested. The CDR3 has 13 amino acids. The CDR3 region is CASGSGSSTEAFF.

CDR3 in amino acids: CASSVGNMRDYQETQYF. V gene TRBV9 combines with J gene TRBJ2-5; TCRdb proposes TRBD1, but this gene call is untestable without DNA. CDR1 and CDR2 from the germline V gene are SGDLS and YYNGEE. CDR3 size: 17 residues. The full variable domain, in which reference TRBV9 and TRBJ2-5 provide the parts outside the CDR3, is DSGVTQTPKHLITATGQRVTLRCSPRSGDLSVYWYQQSLDQGLQFLIQYYNGEERAKGNILERFSAQQFPDLHSELNLSSLELGDSALYFCASSVGNMRDYQETQYFGPGTRLLVL.

The chain joins TRBV7-9 to TRBJ2-5; TCRdb calls TRBD2, which cannot be checked without DNA. Looked up from germline, CDR1 is SEHNR and CDR2 is FQNEAQ (reference sequence). The CDR3 length is 15 residues. CDR3 residues: CASSLVGGPAETQYF. The full variable domain, with the rest looked up from reference TRBV7-9 and TRBJ2-5, is DTGVSQNPRHKITKRGQNVTFRCDPISEHNRLYWYRQTLGQGPEFLTYFQNEAQLEKSRLLSDRFSAERPKGSFSTLEIQRTEQGDSAMYLCASSLVGGPAETQYFGPGTRLLVL.

This sequence joins TRBV5-1 and TRBJ2-1; checking the TCRdb D call of TRBD2 is not possible without DNA. From germline, CDR1 is SGHRS and CDR2 YFSETQ. The CDR3 totals 16 residues. This CDR3 reads CASSFYSGRAGGEQFF.